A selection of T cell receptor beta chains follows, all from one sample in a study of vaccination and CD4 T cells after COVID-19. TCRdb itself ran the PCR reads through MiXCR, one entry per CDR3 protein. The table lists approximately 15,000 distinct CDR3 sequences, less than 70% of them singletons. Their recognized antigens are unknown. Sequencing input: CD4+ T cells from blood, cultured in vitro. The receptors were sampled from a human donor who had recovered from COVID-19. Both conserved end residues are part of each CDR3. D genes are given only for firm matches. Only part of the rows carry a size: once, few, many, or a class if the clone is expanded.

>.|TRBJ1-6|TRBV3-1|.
TGTGCCAGCAGCCAAGATGTGGTCTATTCACCCCTCCACTTT
CASSQDVVYSPLHF
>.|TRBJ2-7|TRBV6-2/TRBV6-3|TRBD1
TGTGCCAGCAGTTACCTAGGGGGCTCCTCCTACGAGCAGTACTTC
CASSYLGGSSYEQYF
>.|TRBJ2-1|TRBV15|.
TGTGCCACCACCCGGTCCCGCCTAGTCGCCAACAATGAGCAGTTCTTC
CATTRSRLVANNEQFF
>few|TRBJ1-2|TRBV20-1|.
TGCAGTGCTTACACTAACTATGGCTACACCTTC
CSAYTNYGYTF
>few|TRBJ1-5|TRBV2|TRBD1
TGTGCCAGCAGTAGACAGGGGATTGGGCAGCCCCAGCATTTT
CASSRQGIGQPQHF
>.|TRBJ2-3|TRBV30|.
TGTGCCTGGAGTTGGGGAGATACGCAGTATTTT
CAWSWGDTQYF
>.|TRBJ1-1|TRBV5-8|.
TGTGCCAGCAGCCGCCCCGGCCGGGAGGTTGCGGCCATGAACACTGAAGCTTTCTTT
CASSRPGREVAAMNTEAFF
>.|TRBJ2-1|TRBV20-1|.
TGCAGTGCTCCCGTTGTCCGAGGGTCAGACTCCTACAATGAGCAGTTCTTC
CSAPVVRGSDSYNEQFF
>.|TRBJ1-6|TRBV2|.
TGTGCCAGCAGTGGAAATAACTTTTCACCCCTCCACTTT
CASSGNNFSPLHF
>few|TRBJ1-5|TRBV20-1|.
TGCAGTGCTAGTTGGTCGGATAATCAGCCCCAGCATTTT
CSASWSDNQPQHF